The 6 T cell receptor beta chains below all came from one sample that was sequenced in a study of Ad26.COV2.S vaccination and SARS-CoV-2 variants. Sequenced by immunoSEQ multiplex PCR; TCRdb stores in-frame clones only, minus some. The sample yields about 350,000 clones, roughly 91% seen once. Regarding treatment: roughly 20 received Ad26.COV2.S at low or high dose, single or two shots; roughly five received placebo; per-sample allocation not given. Sampling occurred on day 63 after the first vaccine or placebo injection. Sample: peripheral blood, taken in a trial of Ad26.COV2.S vaccine versus placebo. These receptor sequences come from a person between 18 and 65 years old who received the Ad26.COV2.S COVID-19 vaccine or a placebo.

This clone was counted once. V gene TRBV5-5 combines with J gene TRBJ1-4; 7 positions agree with TRBD1. This CDR3 region has 14 residues. The V gene end was trimmed by 4 bases and the J gene end by 5 bases; junction bases not matched to a gene: 5. Per germline, CDR1 SGHKS and CDR2 YYEKEE (reference sequence). This chain's CDR3 is CASSAGTANEKLFF. In DNA, the CDR3 is TGTGCCAGCAGCGCTGGGACAGCAAATGAAAAACTGTTTTTT.

As concerns this clone: The same CDR3 is also encoded by other DNA sequences in this sample. The J gene is TRBJ1-1, the V gene TRBV12-3 or TRBV12-4; D gene uncertain. Trimming cost V 3 bases and J 11 bases, with 10 bases left between them. The CDR3 totals 11 residues. The CDR3 region is CASSFGVEAFF. The CDR3 nucleotides are TGTGCCAGCAGTTTTGGGGTGGAGGCTTTCTTT.

The V call is TRBV19, the J call TRBJ1-2; 12 bases map to TRBD1. Trimming took 5 bases from V and 8 from J; bases not matched to a gene: 12. The germline CDR1 and CDR2 sequences are LNHDA and SQIVND (reference sequence). The CDR3 loop spans 16 amino acids. CDR3 protein: CASSATGTGGAWGYTF. Written as DNA, the CDR3 is TGTGCCAGTAGTGCGACCGGGACAGGGGGCGCATGGGGCTACACCTTC.

The rearrangement joins TRBV6-4 to TRBJ2-2; 8 bases are shared with TRBD1. CDR1 MRHNA and CDR2 SNTAGT come from the germline V gene. The CDR3 spans 16 residues. The V gene end was trimmed by 7 bases and the J gene end by 6 bases; junction bases not matched to a gene: 13. The CDR3, as DNA: TGTGCCAGCATTCCTAAAAACAGGGGGTCCTCCGGGGAGCTGTTTTTT. Translating gives CASIPKNRGSSGELFF.

This clone was recorded once. V is TRBV7-3 and J is TRBJ2-2; a weak D match, TRBD2 (6 bases). This CDR3 has 17 residues. The germline CDR1 and CDR2 sequences are SGHTA and FQGTGA. Deletions cut 5 bases from V and 2 bases from J, with 18 bases between. The CDR3 nucleotides read TGTGCCAGCAGCCAAACGAGGGAGCGGGTAAACACCGGGGAGCTGTTTTTT. Translating it yields CASSQTRERVNTGELFF.

V gene TRBV5-4 combines with J gene TRBJ1-1; a weak D match, TRBD1 (5 bases). CDR1 is SGHNT, CDR2 YYREEE, per germline (reference sequence). V lost 1 base and J 2 bases, leaving 12 bases between the germline ends. The CDR3 runs to 15 residues. The chain's CDR3 is CASSLKGIFNTEAFF. The CDR3 DNA follows: TGTGCCAGCAGCTTGAAGGGGATTTTCAACACTGAAGCTTTCTTT.